The 8 T cell receptor beta chains in this list originate from one sample, sequenced in a study of CD8+ T cells in alopecia areata. cDNA serving as the sequencing template came from extracted, reverse transcribed RNA. Some clones are missing from TCRdb's copy, which holds only in-frame ones; the method was immunoSEQ multiplex PCR. The sample carries about 100,000 clones, around 60% recorded once. Treatment meaning: oral pan-JAK inhibitor, 5-10 mg twice daily. The sample in question was CD8+ T cells sorted from blood, obtained at roughly week 58, from a patient treated with tofacitinib. The receptors originated from a human donor with alopecia areata.

This chain links TRBV5-1 with TRBJ2-5, with 12 bases aligning to TRBD2. V dropped 7 bases and J dropped 1; count of bases not matched to a gene: 17. This CDR3 spans 19 amino acids. Germline CDR1 is SGHRS and CDR2 is YFSETQ. The CDR3 DNA reads as TGCGCCAGCGCCGACGGACTAGCGGGGACAAGAACGTCCCAAGAGACCCAGTACTTC. Its translation: CASADGLAGTRTSQETQYF.

The chain combines TRBV15 with TRBJ2-7, with D possibly matching TRBD1 (6 bases). V was cut by 0 bases and J by 5 bases, with 11 bases left in between. The germline CDR1 and CDR2 sequences are LNHNV and YYDKDF (reference sequence). The CDR3 contains 14 residues. The CDR3 sequence: CATSRDLQGNEQYF. In nucleotides, the CDR3 is TGTGCCACCAGCAGAGATCTCCAGGGGAACGAGCAGTACTTC. The entire variable domain, with the rest obtained from reference TRBV15 and TRBJ2-7, is as follows: DAMVIQNPRYQVTQFGKPVTLSCSQTLNHNVMYWYQQKSSQAPKLLFHYYDKDFNNEADTPDNFQSRRPNTSFCFLDIRSPGLGDTAMYLCATSRDLQGNEQYFGPGTRLTVT.

This chain connects TRBV5-1 to TRBJ2-1; 8 bases are a match to TRBD2. The J segment lost 7 bases and the V segment lost 2 bases, leaving 8 bases of the junction unmatched. This CDR3 is 15 amino acids long. Germline CDR1 and CDR2: SGHRS and YFSETQ. CDR3 sequence: CASSFSGGLENEQFF. CDR3 coding DNA: TGCGCCAGCAGCTTTTCGGGGGGGCTTGAGAATGAGCAGTTCTTC.

This sequence joins TRBV2 and TRBJ1-2; no firm D call. CDR1 and CDR2 from the germline V gene are SNHLY and FYNNEI. V lost 5 bases and J lost 4, with 2 bases in between. The CDR3 sequence is 10 residues long. This CDR3 is CASSIYGYTF. The DNA of the CDR3 is TGTGCCAGCAGTATCTATGGCTACACCTTC.

This clone was detected once. The chain links TRBV5-6 to TRBJ2-5, with 8 bases matching TRBD2. Trimming at V came to 1 base and at J to 1 base, leaving 3 bases not matched to a gene. Germline CDR1 and CDR2: SGHDT and YYEEEE. The CDR3 sequence is 15 residues long. The CDR3 protein is CASSLWAGGQETQYF. DNA of the CDR3: TGTGCCAGCAGCTTGTGGGCGGGGGGCCAAGAGACCCAGTACTTC.

This clone was detected a few times. The V gene is TRBV2, the J gene TRBJ2-2; 9 nucleotides line up with TRBD1. The CDR3 totals 15 residues. Germline assignment: CDR1 SNHLY and CDR2 FYNNEI. V was pared by 8 bases and J by 2 bases, with 6 bases of the junction left unmatched. CDR3 loop: CASAPGQGNTGELFF. The DNA for the CDR3 is TGTGCCAGCGCCCCGGGACAGGGAAACACCGGGGAGCTGTTTTTT.

The sample holds a few counts of this clone. The V and J genes are TRBV6-7 and TRBJ1-2, with a tentative D call TRBD1 (6 bases). TRBV6-7 is recorded as an ORF, its role being uncertain. The CDR3 contains 13 residues. Trimming took 7 bases from V and 5 from J, leaving 14 bases between them. CDR3 nucleotides: TGTGCCAGCATTACGCAGGGGAGATATGGCTACACCTTC. It encodes CASITQGRYGYTF.

This chain uses TRBV5-6 with TRBJ1-1; possible D gene TRBD1, 5 bases. The germline gives CDR1 SGHDT, CDR2 YYEEEE. This CDR3 has 15 amino acids. Between the trimmed V and J ends, which lost 1 base and 6 bases, there was a span of 16 bases. This CDR3 is CASSLSAGSLAEAFF. CDR3 DNA sequence: TGTGCCAGCAGCTTGTCGGCAGGGAGTCTTGCTGAAGCTTTCTTT. Based on the CDR3 plus reference TRBV5-6 and TRBJ1-1, the full variable domain is DAGVTQSPTHLIKTRGQQVTLRCSPKSGHDTVSWYQQALGQGPQFIFQYYEEEERQRGNFPDRFSGHQFPNYSSELNVNALLLGDSALYLCASSLSAGSLAEAFFGQGTRLTVV.